A single sample is the source of the 8 T cell receptor beta chains below, sequenced in a study of sequential checkpoint blockade in melanoma. Indicated treatment: randomized to nivolumab then ipilimumab (arm A) or the reverse (arm B). Using immunoSEQ multiplex PCR, the repertoire was profiled, and TCRdb retains in-frame clones only, with some absent. The sample shows about 25,000 clones, roughly 73% of them seen only once. Here the sequenced sample was CD8+ T cells sorted from blood (inferred from file names), taken from a patient given nivolumab and ipilimumab in sequence. These receptors were taken from a human donor with melanoma.

This clone was picked up one time. The chain has TRBV14 and TRBJ2-6; D is ambiguous. The CDR3 is 16 residues long. Germline V CDR1 and CDR2: SGHDN, FVKESK. The V end was cut by 0 bases, the J end by 0 bases, with 6 bases between. This CDR3 reads CASSQDPYSGANVLTF. Written as DNA, the CDR3 is TGTGCCAGCAGCCAAGATCCGTACTCTGGGGCCAACGTCCTGACTTTC.

The chain couples TRBV28 to TRBJ1-5; D unclear. The CDR3 covers 15 residues. Trimming removed 10 bases from V and 4 bases from J, with 20 bases in between. CDR1 and CDR2 (germline): MDHEN, SYDVKM. The CDR3 sequence is CATDPTGIGNQPQHF. The CDR3 DNA reads as TGTGCCACCGATCCGACGGGAATCGGGAATCAGCCCCAGCATTTT.

This clone came up a few times. The gene calls are TRBV18 and TRBJ2-1, with 8 bases aligning to TRBD2. From germline, CDR1 is KGHSH and CDR2 LQKENI. This CDR3 region has 16 residues. Trimming at V came to 3 bases and at J to 7 bases, leaving 11 bases not matched to a gene. The CDR3 spells CASSPSGGTRWNEQFF. CDR3 DNA sequence: TGTGCCAGCTCACCGTCGGGGGGGACGCGCTGGAATGAGCAGTTCTTC.

This sequence joins TRBV4-2 and TRBJ2-5; TRBD2 matches 11 bases. The J call is uncertain, as TRBJ2-7 better fits the DNA end. The CDR3 spans 14 residues. CDR1 is LGHNA and CDR2 is YNFKEQ in the germline V gene. The CDR3 region is CASSPGTSGYEQYF. The CDR3 DNA reads as TGTGCCAGCAGCCCTGGGACTAGCGGCTACGAGCAGTACTTC.

The rearrangement uses TRBV10-3 and TRBJ1-2; 9 nucleotides agree with TRBD1. Germline V gives CDR1 ENHRY, CDR2 SYGVKD. This CDR3 has 16 residues. With 3 bases clipped from V and 4 bases from J, the junction kept 9 bases outside the gene matches. The DNA of the CDR3 is TGTGCCATCAGTGACTACCGACAGGGGGAAGGCTATGGCTACACCTTC. Amino acids: CAISDYRQGEGYGYTF.

The V and J genes are TRBV4-3 and TRBJ2-1; TRBD2 matches at 10 bases. Trimming took 0 bases from V and 9 from J; bases not matched to a gene: 8. The CDR3 contains 16 residues. CDR1 LGHNA and CDR2 YSLEER come from the germline V gene. CDR3 DNA: TGCGCCAGCAGCCAAGATACCCTAGCGGGGGACATTGAGCAGTTCTTC. Protein: CASSQDTLAGDIEQFF.

On this clone itself: Since no conserved phenylalanine or tryptophan closes the CDR3, a read error is the likely cause. The CDR3 loop reads CASSSTGGDYGYTL. In DNA form, the CDR3 reads TGTGCCAGCAGTTCGACAGGAGGGGACTATGGCTACACCCTC. This rearrangement joins TRBV6-5 to TRBJ1-2; a possible D gene is TRBD1 (6 bases). The CDR3 is 14 amino acids. V was trimmed by 4 bases and J by 3 bases, leaving 12 bases between them. Germline loops: CDR1 MNHEY, CDR2 SVGAGI.

V gene TRBV4-3 combines with J gene TRBJ1-5; D is unresolved. With 0 bases removed from V and 0 bases from J, the gap between germline ends came to 12 bases. This CDR3 comprises 17 residues. From germline, CDR1 is LGHNA and CDR2 YSLEER. The CDR3 nucleotides are TGCGCCAGCAGCCAAGATGCGGTTAGCTTTAGCAATCAGCCCCAGCATTTT. Translated: CASSQDAVSFSNQPQHF.